A single count supports the clone carrying this T cell receptor (beta chain). Its antigen remains unidentified. These data originate in a study of tumor and adjacent non-tumor tissue in lung cancer. About the study: The cohort had around eleven adenocarcinoma, 2 squamous cell and 1 small cell patients.

TCRbeta libraries were built with three rounds of nested PCR, modified from ARM-PCR. TCRdb fed the multiplex PCR reads into MiXCR, producing one record per CDR3 protein. The profile covers 60,000 or so distinct CDR3 sequences, with more than 55% appearing a single time and roughly a third taken by the ten largest. The template was RNA from unsorted bulk tissue. The normal lung tissue was taken more than 3 cm from the tumor edge. This CDR3 has 14 residues. From germline, CDR1 is SQVTM and CDR2 ANQGSEA. The ends were cut back, 4 bases at V and 1 base at J, with 11 bases in the middle. Study results and limitations: TCR diversity was significantly greater in tumor than normal lung tissue. Top 100 clones took a larger repertoire share in normal lung.

This clonotype was obtained from a man aged 70-80 years with non-small cell lung cancer. The genes are TRBV29-1 and TRBJ2-4, with D perhaps TRBD1 (6 bases). Sequenced material: distant non-tumor lung tissue. The CDR3 region has the DNA TGCAGCGTTGCGAACAGGGATGCCAAAAACATTCAGTACTTC. Its protein is CSVANRDAKNIQYF. Based on the CDR3 plus reference TRBV29-1 and TRBJ2-4, the full variable domain is SAVISQKPSRDICQRGTSLTIQCQVDSQVTMMFWYRQQPGQSLTLIATANQGSEATYESGFVIDKFPISRPNLTFSTLTVSNMSPEDSSIYLCSVANRDAKNIQYFGAGTRLSVL.